This entry lists 32 T cell receptor beta chains sequenced from one sample in a study of blood T cell repertoires in COVID-19. Assay: immunoSEQ multiplex PCR; the TCRdb copy retains only in-frame clones and omits some. The data contain 75,000 to 95,000 clones, about 82% of them singletons. The source material was peripheral blood. The source of these receptors is a man older than 75 with active or convalescent COVID-19.

This clone was detected only once. V gene TRBV7-9 combines with J gene TRBJ2-1; weak D call: TRBD2 (6 bases). The CDR3 sequence is 17 residues long. Germline lookup yields CDR1 SEHNR and CDR2 FQNEAQ (reference sequence). Trimming cost V 7 bases and J 0 bases, with 19 bases left between them. The CDR3 protein is CASTLEVGSSSYNEQFF. The CDR3 bases are TGTGCCAGCACCCTGGAGGTCGGGAGCAGCTCCTACAATGAGCAGTTCTTC.

In its sample, this clone was seen a few times. The V and J genes are TRBV15 and TRBJ2-1; 11 positions agree with TRBD1. This CDR3 region has 15 residues. Losses at the gene ends were 3 bases for V and 7 bases for J; bases not matched to a gene: 5. From germline, CDR1 is LNHNV and CDR2 YYDKDF (reference sequence). CDR3 loop: CATSSPGTGGNEQFF. CDR3 DNA sequence: TGTGCCACCAGCAGTCCCGGGACAGGGGGTAATGAGCAGTTCTTC.

The rearrangement links TRBV10-1 to TRBJ2-5; TRBD2 matches 8 bases. V gave up 0 bases and J gave up 2 bases; unmatched junction bases: 5. Germline V lookup: CDR1 WNHNN, CDR2 SYGVQD (reference sequence). The CDR3 is made up of 16 amino acids. The CDR3 region is CASSESSGATQETQYF. In nucleotides, the CDR3 is TGCGCCAGCAGTGAGTCTAGCGGGGCAACACAAGAGACCCAGTACTTC.

The chain recombines TRBV18 with TRBJ2-1; TRBD2 aligns across 13 bases. Unmatched junction bases numbered 5, after V lost 6 bases and J lost 3 bases. CDR3 length: 16 amino acids. The germline V gene has CDR1 KGHSH and CDR2 LQKENI. The CDR3 DNA reads as TGTGCCAGCTCTCCCAGGACTAGCGGGGGCTACAATGAGCAGTTCTTC. This gives the protein CASSPRTSGGYNEQFF.

This clone was picked up one time. The DNA of the CDR3 is TGTGCCAGCAGTGAGGGGGGGGAAGCTTTCTTT. This gives the protein CASSEGGEAFF. The gene calls are TRBV6-1 and TRBJ1-1; D is possibly TRBD1 (5 bases). The germline CDR1 and CDR2 sequences are MNHNS and SASEGT. With 3 bases removed from V and 8 bases from J, the gap between germline ends came to 7 bases. This CDR3 spans 11 amino acids.

This sequence joins TRBV28 and TRBJ2-7; 7 bases fit TRBD2. Unmatched junction bases numbered 4, after V lost 5 bases and J lost 3 bases. There are 13 residues in the CDR3. Germline V lookup: CDR1 MDHEN, CDR2 SYDVKM. CDR3 amino acids: CASSRGRDYEQYV. The CDR3 DNA is TGTGCCAGCAGTCGTGGGAGGGACTACGAGCAGTACGTC.

The chain employs TRBV28 and TRBJ1-4; 8 bases map to TRBD1. The CDR3 loop spans 15 amino acids. V trimming: 6 bases; J trimming: 7 bases; junction bases outside the gene matches: 10. CDR1 is MDHEN, CDR2 SYDVKM, per germline. CDR3 protein: CASSLTGVSTEKLFF. The CDR3 DNA is TGTGCCAGCAGCCTGACAGGGGTCTCTACTGAAAAACTGTTTTTT.

The genes are TRBV3-1 (or the pseudogene TRBV3-2) and TRBJ1-3, with 7 bases lining up with TRBD1. The germline CDR1 and CDR2 sequences are LGHDT and YNNKEL (reference sequence). J was trimmed by 8 bases and V by 5 bases; bases with no gene match: 15. The CDR3 covers 16 residues. The CDR3 coding sequence is TGTGCCAGCAGCGAAGTTATTGCAGGGGGTGCGGACACCATATATTTT. Protein product: CASSEVIAGGADTIYF.

The chain uses TRBV28 and TRBJ1-3; weak D call: TRBD1 (5 bases). From germline, CDR1 is MDHEN and CDR2 SYDVKM. V was clipped by 7 bases and J by 4 bases, with 17 bases between them. The CDR3 spans 15 residues. In DNA form, the CDR3 reads TGTGCCAGCACCACTCCTCCAGGGAAAGGAAACACCATATATTTT. Translating it yields CASTTPPGKGNTIYF.

This chain links TRBV6-5 with TRBJ2-7, with a possible D match to TRBD1 (6 bases). Germline assignment: CDR1 MNHEY and CDR2 SVGAGI. The length of the CDR3 is 14 residues. V was trimmed by 5 bases and J by 2 bases, leaving 13 bases between them. DNA of the CDR3: TGTGCCAGCAGTAGGTCAGGGGTAGCCTACGAGCAGTACGTC. This gives the protein CASSRSGVAYEQYV.

This chain uses TRBV28 with TRBJ2-3; 7 nucleotides align to TRBD1. Germline V CDR1 and CDR2: MDHEN, SYDVKM. The V and J ends lost 5 bases and 3 bases, in that order; junction bases with no gene match: 8. The CDR3 covers 15 residues. CDR3 residues: CASSHRQGKTDTQYF. The CDR3 DNA reads as TGTGCCAGCAGTCATAGACAGGGCAAAACAGATACGCAGTATTTT.

This clone was detected only once. The chain employs TRBV7-8 and TRBJ2-3, with D perhaps TRBD2 (5 bases). The CDR3 is made up of 16 amino acids. CDR1 SGHVS and CDR2 FQNEAQ come from the germline V gene. V gave up 3 bases and J gave up 0 bases, with 13 bases separating them. CDR3 protein: CASSLYRGGSTDTQYF. DNA for the CDR3: TGTGCCAGCAGCTTGTATCGCGGCGGGAGCACAGATACGCAGTATTTT.

This clone is a singleton in its sample. The V and J genes are TRBV12-3 or TRBV12-4 and TRBJ2-3, with D maybe TRBD2 (6 bases). Trimming took off 6 bases at V and 7 bases at J, with 14 bases between the two ends. The CDR3 is made up of 13 amino acids. The DNA of the CDR3 is TGTGCCAGCAGGCGGGAAAGCGGGCATACGCAGTATTTT. This encodes CASRRESGHTQYF.

The chain has TRBV11-2 and TRBJ1-1; possible D gene TRBD1, 5 bases. This CDR3 has 13 amino acids. In germline, CDR1 is SGHAT, CDR2 FQNNGV. Deletions cut 3 bases from V and 1 base from J, with 6 bases between. The CDR3 spells CASSFRGNTEAFF. CDR3 DNA sequence: TGTGCCAGCAGCTTTAGGGGGAACACTGAAGCTTTCTTT.

The V call is TRBV27, the J call TRBJ1-2; 8 nucleotides line up with TRBD1. From germline, CDR1 is MNHEY and CDR2 SMNVEV (reference sequence). With 0 bases clipped from V and 8 bases from J, the junction kept 5 bases outside the gene matches. The CDR3 is 14 residues long. The CDR3 nucleotides are TGTGCCAGCAGTTTATCGAGGACAGGGAGAGGCTACACCTTC. Translating gives CASSLSRTGRGYTF.

Many counts were recorded for this clone. This chain links TRBV6-5 with TRBJ1-6; 7 bases match TRBD1. The CDR3 has 12 amino acids. V gave up 6 bases and J gave up 8 bases; unmatched junction bases: 1. Germline loops: CDR1 MNHEY, CDR2 SVGAGI. Written as DNA, the CDR3 is TGTGCCAGCAGAGACAGGGATTCACCCCTCCACTTT. It encodes CASRDRDSPLHF.

The chain recombines TRBV10-3 with TRBJ2-5; D possibly corresponds to TRBD1 (5 bases). Germline CDR1 ENHRY, CDR2 SYGVKD. V lost 4 bases and J lost 5, with 14 bases in between. CDR3 length equals 14 residues. The CDR3 DNA reads TGTGCCATCAGTGGCCCTGGGGCCAGGGAGACCCAGTACTTC. Protein sequence: CAISGPGARETQYF.

This chain links TRBV5-1 with TRBJ2-2; 10 nucleotides match TRBD1. The CDR3 extends over 16 amino acids. The germline CDR1 and CDR2 sequences are SGHRS and YFSETQ. The J segment lost 2 bases and the V segment lost 2 bases, leaving 3 bases of the junction unmatched. This CDR3 is CASSLRDRGNTGELFF. The CDR3 DNA reads TGCGCCAGCAGCTTAAGGGACAGGGGAAACACCGGGGAGCTGTTTTTT.

This rearrangement joins TRBV5-4 to TRBJ2-2; 9 bases map to TRBD1. The germline V gene has CDR1 SGHNT and CDR2 YYREEE (reference sequence). After removal of 4 bases from V and 1 base from J, the junction contained 8 bases not matched to a gene. The CDR3 spans 17 residues. The CDR3 loop is CASSQKPGQGNTGELFF. The CDR3 bases are TGTGCCAGCAGCCAAAAACCGGGACAGGGGAACACCGGGGAGCTGTTTTTT.

The V and J genes are TRBV9 and TRBJ1-1; 7 positions agree with TRBD1. This CDR3 has 15 amino acids. Germline V CDR1 and CDR2: SGDLS, YYNGEE. Unmatched junction bases numbered 10, after V lost 4 bases and J lost 4 bases. The CDR3 nucleotides read TGTGCCAGCAGCCCTACACACAGGGGTGGCACTGAAGCTTTCTTT. Translated: CASSPTHRGGTEAFF.

The chain uses TRBV10-3 and TRBJ1-1; D is unclear. This CDR3 is 14 amino acids long. The V end lost 2 bases, the J end lost 6 bases, and 13 bases lay between the germline ends. Germline CDR1 and CDR2: ENHRY and SYGVKD. The CDR3: CAISELAPRAEAFF. The CDR3 DNA sequence: TGTGCCATCAGTGAGCTGGCCCCGAGGGCTGAAGCTTTCTTT.

This clone was recorded a few times. This rearrangement joins TRBV3-1 (or the pseudogene TRBV3-2) to TRBJ1-5; D is undetermined. This CDR3 has 17 residues. The ends were cut back, 4 bases at V and 3 bases at J, with 19 bases in the middle. Germline CDR1 LGHDT, CDR2 YNNKEL (reference sequence). The CDR3 here is CASSPSPAAAFNQPQHF. CDR3 nucleotide sequence: TGTGCCAGCAGCCCCTCTCCAGCGGCCGCGTTCAATCAGCCCCAGCATTTT.

The chain carries TRBV4-1 and TRBJ2-2; no clear D. V was pared by 3 bases and J by 6 bases, with 11 bases between. CDR3 length: 14 amino acids. Germline CDR1 is MGHRA and CDR2 is YSYEKL. The CDR3 DNA is TGCGCCAGCAGCCAGGCTGGTCTGGCCGGGGAGCTGTTTTTT. Translated: CASSQAGLAGELFF.

V and J are TRBV10-3 and TRBJ2-1, with D unresolved. V shed 2 bases and J shed 6 bases, with 8 bases lying between them. Germline V gives CDR1 ENHRY, CDR2 SYGVKD. The CDR3 is 13 amino acids. The CDR3 loop reads CAISEASPNEQFF. DNA for the CDR3: TGTGCCATCAGTGAGGCTAGTCCCAATGAGCAGTTCTTC.

The J gene is TRBJ2-1, the V gene TRBV6-4, with a possible D match to TRBD2 (5 bases). The CDR3 extends over 14 amino acids. Germline CDR1 MRHNA, CDR2 SNTAGT. Trimming removed 3 bases from V and 5 bases from J, with 11 bases in between. The CDR3: CASSEVLDNNEQFF. The CDR3 nucleotides are TGTGCCAGCAGTGAAGTACTAGATAACAATGAGCAGTTCTTC.

J is TRBJ1-2 and V is TRBV15, with TRBD1 matching 7 bases. The germline V gene encodes CDR1 LNHNV and CDR2 YYDKDF (reference sequence). This CDR3 comprises 15 residues. The V gene end was trimmed by 2 bases and the J gene end by 2 bases; junction bases not matched to a gene: 5. The CDR3 DNA is TGTGCCACCAGCAGACCGCAACAGGGGAACTATGGCTACACCTTC. This sequence encodes CATSRPQQGNYGYTF.

The V gene is TRBV14, the J gene TRBJ2-2; TRBD1 agrees at 9 bases. With V trimmed by 3 bases and J by 0 bases, 2 bases remained unmatched. Germline V gene lookup returns CDR1 SGHDN and CDR2 FVKESK. The CDR3 spans 16 residues. The CDR3, as DNA: TGTGCCAGCAGCCAGCGGACAGGGGCGAACACCGGGGAGCTGTTTTTT. This sequence encodes CASSQRTGANTGELFF.

The V gene is TRBV3-1 (or the pseudogene TRBV3-2), the J gene TRBJ1-4; D might be TRBD1 (5 bases). The germline gives CDR1 LGHDT, CDR2 YNNKEL (reference sequence). The CDR3 is 15 residues long. V gave up 3 bases and J gave up 6 bases, with 14 bases separating them. CDR3 nucleotide sequence: TGTGCCAGCAGCCATCCAAGGGGTGGTCATGAAAAACTGTTTTTT. As protein: CASSHPRGGHEKLFF.

This CDR3 reads CASSPRGRFEGGDTDTQYF. The DNA of the CDR3 is TGTGCCAGCAGCCCGAGAGGGAGGTTTGAGGGAGGTGACACAGATACGCAGTATTTT. This chain connects TRBV9 to TRBJ2-3; perhaps TRBD2 as D (6 bases). CDR3 length: 19 residues. Germline values: CDR1 SGDLS, CDR2 YYNGEE. Trimming removed 4 bases from V and 2 bases from J, with 26 bases in between. The variable domain in full, completed from reference TRBV9 and TRBJ2-3, reads DSGVTQTPKHLITATGQRVTLRCSPRSGDLSVYWYQQSLDQGLQFLIQYYNGEERAKGNILERFSAQQFPDLHSELNLSSLELGDSALYFCASSPRGRFEGGDTDTQYFGPGTRLTVL.

The chain has TRBV18 and TRBJ2-3; 7 bases match TRBD1. Trimming took 8 bases from V and 5 from J; bases not matched to a gene: 7. The CDR3 is 13 amino acids. Germline CDR1 and CDR2: KGHSH and LQKENI. The CDR3 region is CASRQGVEDTQYF. CDR3 bases: TGTGCCAGCCGACAGGGTGTTGAAGATACGCAGTATTTT.

This sequence joins TRBV4-2 and TRBJ1-2, with 9 bases that match TRBD1. V was pared by 7 bases and J by 8 bases, with 11 bases of the junction left unmatched. CDR1 and CDR2 from the germline V gene are LGHNA and YNFKEQ. CDR3 length equals 14 residues. Here the CDR3 reads CASTMTGGVEGYTF. CDR3 nucleotide sequence: TGTGCCAGCACCATGACAGGGGGGGTGGAGGGCTACACCTTC.

The DNA of the CDR3 is TGTGCCACCAGTGGGGGCGGGACCCAGTACTTC. It translates to CATSGGGTQYF. The chain is built from TRBV24-1 and TRBJ2-5; the D gene is possibly TRBD1 (5 bases). CDR3 length: 11 amino acids. CDR1 is KGHDR, CDR2 SFDVKD, per germline. V was trimmed by 5 bases and J by 7 bases, leaving 7 bases between them.